The text below deals with one T cell receptor beta chain. The antigen is undetermined. Libraries were prepared by immunoSEQ multiplex PCR; TCRdb keeps only in-frame clonotypes and omits some of them. The sample lists fewer than 5,500 clones; approximately 65% were seen once. Germline CDR1 is MNHEY and CDR2 is SMNVEV (reference sequence). The CDR3 loop spans 15 amino acids. V lost 6 bases and J lost 4, with 15 bases in between. The data derive from a study of CD8 T cell repertoires and HIV-1 epitope variants. For the study at large: T cells were stimulated with Twenty-five Gag and Nef peptides separately. Controls were a CMV, EBV and flu peptide pool, Ebola AY9 negative control, and no-peptide well.

The sequence was collected from a male donor with HIV. Material: cultured CD8+ T cells derived from PBMCs. This chain joins TRBV27 and TRBJ1-4; weak D call: TRBD1 (5 bases). The DNA of the CDR3 is TGTGCCAGCAGCCGTACCGGGACCCATAATGAAAAACTGTTTTTT. Protein: CASSRTGTHNEKLFF.